The 14 T cell receptor beta chains below all came from one sample that was sequenced in a study of long-term antiretroviral therapy in people with HIV (dated by TCRdb to 2022 to 2024). The immunoSEQ hsTCRB v3.0 assay was used at survey level resolution to sequence the TRB variable region. TCRdb retrieved this table from immuneACCESS and kept in-frame rearrangements only. Not all clones are present; in checked studies, unresolved V genes account for under half, and no reason is known for the remainder. A total of just under 30,000 clones appear in this sample, 88% of them only once. Clones ranked in the top ten supply around 6.8% of the sample. This specimen consisted of unsorted PBMCs, obtained 5 years before starting antiretroviral therapy. Receptors were obtained from a man between 45 and 60 years old with HIV.

The V call is TRBV6-6, the J call TRBJ2-5; perhaps TRBD1 as D (6 bases). Germline assignment: CDR1 MNHNY and CDR2 SVGAGI (reference sequence). Trimming cost V 2 bases and J 0 bases, with 13 bases left between them. This CDR3 comprises 16 residues. The DNA for the CDR3 is TGTGCCAGCAGTTACGGGGGCAGGGCGTACCAAGAGACCCAGTACTTC. Its translation is CASSYGGRAYQETQYF.

The chain combines TRBV29-1 with TRBJ2-5; tentative D call: TRBD2 (6 bases). The CDR3 loop spans 13 amino acids. Germline CDR1 reads SQVTM; CDR2 reads ANQGSEA. Trimming shortened V by 6 bases and J by 5 bases, and 16 bases separated the two germline ends. CDR3 loop: CSVRTKYGETQYF. As DNA, the CDR3 is TGCAGCGTCCGGACTAAATATGGGGAGACCCAGTACTTC.

The rearrangement uses TRBV29-1 and TRBJ1-1; the D is unclear. The V end lost 4 bases, the J end lost 3 bases, and 12 bases lay between the germline ends. The CDR3 contains 13 residues. Germline CDR1 is SQVTM and CDR2 is ANQGSEA. The CDR3 DNA reads TGCAGCGTTGGCGGAGGAGGGTACACTGAAGCTTTCTTT. Its translation: CSVGGGGYTEAFF.

This sequence joins TRBV2 and TRBJ2-7, with D perhaps matching TRBD1 or TRBD2 (5 bases each). The CDR3 has 13 amino acids. Deletions cut 11 bases from V and 3 bases from J, with 17 bases between. Germline assignment: CDR1 SNHLY and CDR2 FYNNEI. The CDR3 here is CAGSGTGFYEQYF. CDR3 bases: TGTGCCGGATCCGGGACGGGTTTCTACGAGCAGTACTTC. Drawing the rest from reference TRBV2 and TRBJ2-7, the complete variable domain is EPEVTQTPSHQVTQMGQEVILRCVPISNHLYFYWYRQILGQKVEFLVSFYNNEISEKSEIFDDQFSVERPDGSNFTLKIRSTKLEDSAMYFCAGSGTGFYEQYFGPGTRLTVT.

The V and J genes are TRBV29-1 and TRBJ2-4; no definite D call. Germline assignment: CDR1 SQVTM and CDR2 ANQGSEA. V lost 4 bases to trimming and J lost 0 bases, with 10 bases between them. This CDR3 has 14 residues. The CDR3 here is CSVVSLLAKNIQYF. CDR3 in DNA: TGCAGCGTTGTTAGCCTGCTAGCCAAAAACATTCAGTACTTC.

This clone was seen a single time. CDR3 amino acids: CAWSVRYEQYF. The CDR3 DNA reads as TGTGCCTGGAGTGTCCGCTACGAGCAGTACTTC. The chain recombines TRBV30 with TRBJ2-7; D is unresolved. V dropped 0 bases and J dropped 3 bases, with 3 bases sitting between them. Germline CDR1 and CDR2: GTSNPN and SVGIG (reference sequence). The CDR3 covers 11 residues.

J is TRBJ2-7 and V is TRBV10-3; TRBD1 matches at 7 bases. The CDR3 has 15 amino acids. V was clipped by 0 bases and J by 2 bases; unmatched bases: 4. Germline lookup yields CDR1 ENHRY and CDR2 SYGVKD. The CDR3 sequence: CAISESPGQTYEQYF. The DNA for the CDR3 is TGTGCCATCAGTGAGTCACCGGGACAGACCTACGAGCAGTACTTC.

The rearrangement joins TRBV7-2 to TRBJ2-7, with a possible D match to TRBD2 (5 bases). The germline V gene encodes CDR1 SGHTA and CDR2 FQGNSA. Trimming cost V 3 bases and J 6 bases, with 9 bases left between them. This CDR3 region has 12 residues. CDR3 amino acids: CASSFSSSEQYF. The CDR3, as DNA: TGTGCCAGCAGCTTTTCTAGCTCCGAGCAGTACTTC.

The rearrangement links TRBV30 to TRBJ2-5; TRBD1 might be the D (8 bases). V shed 3 bases and J shed 5 bases, with 25 bases lying between them. CDR1 and CDR2 (germline): GTSNPN, SVGIG (reference sequence). The CDR3 has 17 residues. CDR3 loop: CAWSPGQGGGSRETQYF. The DNA of the CDR3 is TGTGCCTGGAGCCCCGGACAGGGAGGGGGTTCCAGGGAGACCCAGTACTTC.

The V and J genes are TRBV5-1 and TRBJ2-1; 7 bases align to TRBD2. Germline CDR1 SGHRS, CDR2 YFSETQ. The CDR3 covers 14 residues. J was trimmed by 7 bases and V by 0 bases; bases with no gene match: 4. CDR3: CASSLGTGGNEQFF. The CDR3 coding sequence is TGCGCCAGCAGCTTGGGGACGGGAGGTAATGAGCAGTTCTTC.

The chain recombines TRBV10-3 with TRBJ2-4; 8 nucleotides match TRBD2. Germline CDR1 reads ENHRY; CDR2 reads SYGVKD. J was trimmed by 8 bases and V by 0 bases; bases with no gene match: 6. CDR3 length: 15 amino acids. CDR3 sequence (DNA): TGTGCCATCAGTGAGTCAGAGAGCGGGAGTGACATTCAGTACTTC. This sequence encodes CAISESESGSDIQYF.

The rearrangement links TRBV6-5 to TRBJ1-2; possible D gene TRBD1, 6 bases. The CDR3 totals 14 residues. V gave up 2 bases and J gave up 4 bases, with 11 bases separating them. CDR1 and CDR2 from the germline V gene are MNHEY and SVGAGI. CDR3 protein: CASSYTGAGYGYTF. CDR3 bases: TGTGCCAGCAGTTACACGGGGGCGGGCTATGGCTACACCTTC.

The rearrangement joins TRBV5-1 to TRBJ2-5, with D maybe TRBD2 (5 bases). Germline-derived CDR1 and CDR2 are SGHRS and YFSETQ. The CDR3 contains 13 residues. The V end was cut by 4 bases, the J end by 2 bases, with 9 bases between. The DNA for the CDR3 is TGCGCCAGCAGCCAGGACTGGCAAGAGACCCAGTACTTC. Protein product: CASSQDWQETQYF.

J is TRBJ2-5 and V is TRBV27; 9 bases align to TRBD1. Germline CDR1 is MNHEY and CDR2 is SMNVEV (reference sequence). V lost 4 bases and J lost 0; bases outside the gene matches: 0. This CDR3 is 14 amino acids long. The CDR3 nucleotides read TGTGCCAGCAGTTGGACAGGGGACCAAGAGACCCAGTACTTC. Translated, it gives CASSWTGDQETQYF.